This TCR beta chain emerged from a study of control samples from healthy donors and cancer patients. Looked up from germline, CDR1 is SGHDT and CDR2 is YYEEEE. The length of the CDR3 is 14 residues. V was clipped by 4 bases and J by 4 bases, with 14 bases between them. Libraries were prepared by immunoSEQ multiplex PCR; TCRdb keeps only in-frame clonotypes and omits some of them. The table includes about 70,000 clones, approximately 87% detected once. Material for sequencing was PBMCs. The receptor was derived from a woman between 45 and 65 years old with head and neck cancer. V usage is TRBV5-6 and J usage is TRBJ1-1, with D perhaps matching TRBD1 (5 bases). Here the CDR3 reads CASSTGPLSTEAFF. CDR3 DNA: TGTGCCAGCAGCACAGGACCCTTGTCCACTGAAGCTTTCTTT.